Presented here are 31 T cell receptor beta chains from one specimen sequenced in a study of T-cell memory formation after mild COVID-19. TCRdb called the 5' RACE reads again in MiXCR, with one record for every CDR3 protein. Seen here are approximately 240,000 distinct CDR3 sequences, approximately 16% observed once, and the top ten hold approximately 3.4%. The material sequenced was PBMCs or a T cell subset sorted from them (not recorded which). These receptors all come from a man aged 18-30 years who had mild COVID-19 (a few samples of this study predate the infection). Cell type and time point are not known.

Ten or more counts support this clonotype. The rearrangement uses TRBV7-9 and TRBJ1-4; D not certain. Trimming removed 1 base at V and 8 bases at J, with 14 bases between. This CDR3 contains 15 residues. Germline V gives CDR1 SEHNR, CDR2 FQNEAQ (reference sequence). The CDR3 sequence: CASSLEVTLEEKLFF. The CDR3 DNA sequence: TGTGCCAGCAGCTTAGAAGTGACCTTGGAGGAAAAACTGTTTTTT.

The rearrangement links TRBV6-6 to TRBJ1-1; D perhaps matches TRBD1 (6 bases). The CDR3 has 14 amino acids. Germline CDR1 is MNHNY and CDR2 is SVGAGI (reference sequence). Trimming cost V 3 bases and J 7 bases, with 15 bases left between them. CDR3 in amino acids: CASSYRREGGEAFF. The CDR3 DNA is TGTGCCAGCAGTTATCGGAGGGAGGGGGGTGAAGCTTTCTTT.

This clonotype was seen more than once but under ten times. The chain recombines TRBV11-2 with TRBJ2-1; the match to TRBD2 covers 8 bases. The CDR3 contains 16 residues. With V trimmed by 5 bases and J by 3 bases, 9 bases remained unmatched. CDR1 is SGHAT and CDR2 is FQNNGV in the germline V gene. CDR3 region: CASSPGRGGLYNEQFF. CDR3 nucleotide sequence: TGTGCCAGCAGCCCGGGCCGGGGGGGCCTCTACAATGAGCAGTTCTTC.

The chain uses TRBV4-3 and TRBJ1-1; a weak D match, TRBD1 (5 bases). CDR1 is LGHNA and CDR2 is YSLEER in the germline V gene. This CDR3 is 14 amino acids long. Trimming stripped 0 bases from V and 8 bases from J, with 13 bases between. CDR3 bases: TGCGCCAGCAGCCAAGATCGTCCGGGGCGCGAAGCTTTCTTT. Translated: CASSQDRPGREAFF.

This chain uses TRBV7-7 with TRBJ2-2; 7 bases align to TRBD1. The ends lost 4 bases at V and 8 bases at J; junction bases unmatched: 7. CDR3 length: 14 residues. Germline loops: CDR1 SSHAT, CDR2 FNYEAQ (reference sequence). DNA of the CDR3: TGTGCCAGCAGCTCGAGACAGGGTCCTGGGGAGCTGTTTTTT. It is translated as CASSSRQGPGELFF. Based on the CDR3 plus reference TRBV7-7 and TRBJ2-2, the full variable domain is GAGVSQSPRYKVTKRGQDVTLRCDPISSHATLYWYQQALGQGPEFLTYFNYEAQPDKSGLPSDRFSAERPEGSISTLTIQRTEQRDSAMYRCASSSRQGPGELFFGEGSRLTVL.

The chain recombines TRBV28 with TRBJ2-7; D is uncertain. CDR1 and CDR2 from the germline V gene are MDHEN and SYDVKM. Trimming took off 5 bases at V and 1 base at J, with 12 bases between the two ends. The CDR3 has 14 amino acids. CDR3 bases: TGTGCCAGCAGTCTCCCCGGGCCGTCCTACGAGCAGTACGTC. It codes for CASSLPGPSYEQYV.

This clonotype appeared a few times. This rearrangement joins TRBV10-3 to TRBJ1-5; D call uncertain. Between the trimmed V and J ends, which lost 3 bases and 0 bases, there was a span of 3 bases. The germline V gene has CDR1 ENHRY and CDR2 SYGVKD. The CDR3 extends over 13 amino acids. The CDR3 coding sequence is TGTGCCATCAGTGATTATAGCAATCAGCCCCAGCATTTT. Protein sequence: CAISDYSNQPQHF.

This clonotype was detected a few times. The chain employs TRBV5-1 and TRBJ1-1; D is possibly TRBD1 (5 bases). CDR1 is SGHRS, CDR2 YFSETQ, per germline. The CDR3 loop spans 13 amino acids. The germline V and J ends were trimmed by 4 bases and 4 bases, with 11 bases remaining between them. The CDR3 here is CASSAREGTEAFF. In DNA, the CDR3 is TGCGCCAGCAGCGCCAGGGAGGGCACTGAAGCTTTCTTT.

The table lists this clonotype with a few counts. The V call is TRBV7-2, the J call TRBJ2-1; D possibly corresponds to TRBD1 (7 bases). The ends were cut back, 4 bases at V and 7 bases at J, with 14 bases in the middle. This CDR3 contains 14 residues. The V gene's germline CDR1 is SGHTA and CDR2 FQGNSA. The CDR3: CASSSGPGGNEQFF. The CDR3 DNA follows: TGTGCCAGCAGCTCAGGCCCAGGGGGGAATGAGCAGTTCTTC. The entire variable domain, with the rest obtained from reference TRBV7-2 and TRBJ2-1, is as follows: GAGVSQSPSNKVTEKGKDVELRCDPISGHTALYWYRQSLGQGLEFLIYFQGNSAPDKSGLPSDRFSAERTGGSVSTLTIQRTQQEDSAVYLCASSSGPGGNEQFFGPGTRLTVL.

V gene TRBV7-3 combines with J gene TRBJ2-2, with D perhaps TRBD2 (7 bases). V lost 5 bases to trimming and J lost 7 bases, with 17 bases between them. This CDR3 has 15 amino acids. Germline CDR1 is SGHTA and CDR2 is FQGTGA. CDR3 sequence: CASSLAGAGNGELFF. CDR3 bases: TGTGCCAGCAGCCTCGCGGGGGCCGGGAACGGGGAGCTGTTTTTT.

This rearrangement joins TRBV4-1 to TRBJ1-2; 8 bases align to TRBD1. The CDR3 totals 16 residues. Germline-derived CDR1 and CDR2 are MGHRA and YSYEKL. The V and J ends lost 0 bases and 7 bases, in that order; junction bases with no gene match: 10. CDR3 nucleotide sequence: TGCGCCAGCAGCCAAGATCCCGGACAGGGACTCGGTGGCTACACCTTC. Translated: CASSQDPGQGLGGYTF.

This clonotype has just a few counts. The chain's CDR3 is CASSYSDVRSYGYTF. The CDR3 DNA sequence: TGTGCCAGCAGTTACTCTGATGTCAGGTCCTATGGCTACACCTTC. The rearrangement links TRBV6-2 or TRBV6-3 to TRBJ1-2, with D unresolved. Between the trimmed V and J ends, which lost 0 bases and 4 bases, there was a span of 12 bases. Germline CDR1 is MNHEY and CDR2 is SVGEGT. CDR3 length: 15 amino acids.

The chain has TRBV20-1 and TRBJ2-3, with D uncertain. The germline gives CDR1 DFQATT, CDR2 SNEGSKA (reference sequence). The CDR3 has 12 amino acids. Trimming removed 2 bases at V and 4 bases at J, with 7 bases between. CDR3 coding DNA: TGCAGTGCTAGATCTTCCGCAGATACGCAGTATTTT. Translation: CSARSSADTQYF.

This sequence joins TRBV9 and TRBJ2-6; 8 bases are a match to TRBD1. The CDR3 runs 19 residues. J gave up 4 bases and V 0 bases, and 12 bases lay outside the gene matches. Germline values: CDR1 SGDLS, CDR2 YYNGEE. The CDR3 DNA follows: TGTGCCAGCAGCGTAGTGTCAGGACAGGGCCATCTAGGGGCCAACGTCCTGACTTTC. Protein sequence: CASSVVSGQGHLGANVLTF.

The chain is built from TRBV20-1 and TRBJ2-1; 8 positions agree with TRBD2. Germline V lookup: CDR1 DFQATT, CDR2 SNEGSKA (reference sequence). Trimming took 1 base from V and 8 from J; bases not matched to a gene: 10. This CDR3 has 15 residues. In DNA form, the CDR3 reads TGCAGTGCTAGAGGACGGGGGGGGCGGAACCATGAGCAGTTCTTC. This encodes CSARGRGGRNHEQFF.

J is TRBJ2-7 and V is TRBV12-3 or TRBV12-4; perhaps TRBD2 as D (7 bases). Between the trimmed V and J ends, which lost 0 bases and 2 bases, there was a span of 14 bases. The CDR3 consists of 16 residues. The CDR3 sequence is CASSLAPGGGPYEQYF. The CDR3 DNA is TGTGCCAGCAGTTTAGCACCTGGGGGGGGCCCCTACGAGCAGTACTTC.

This clonotype appeared many times. The chain combines TRBV6-6 with TRBJ1-1, with D unresolved. V gave up 3 bases and J gave up 10 bases, with 18 bases separating them. The CDR3 is 14 amino acids. CDR1 is MNHNY, CDR2 SVGAGI, per germline (reference sequence). CDR3 sequence: CASSYRRQAGTAFF. The CDR3 bases are TGTGCCAGCAGTTATCGTCGGCAGGCGGGTACAGCTTTCTTT.

CDR3 nucleotide sequence: TGTGCCAGCAGCGTAGGGGCTAGTCGGAGAGAGACCCAGTACTTC. It is translated as CASSVGASRRETQYF. V gene TRBV9 combines with J gene TRBJ2-5; no definite D call. This CDR3 has 15 residues. CDR1 and CDR2 from the germline V gene are SGDLS and YYNGEE. The V and J ends lost 0 bases and 4 bases respectively, with 13 bases between them.

This clonotype was observed a handful of times. V usage is TRBV11-2 and J usage is TRBJ2-3; 9 bases match TRBD1. Germline-derived CDR1 and CDR2 are SGHAT and FQNNGV. The CDR3 length is 16 residues. Trimming at V came to 6 bases and at J to 6 bases, leaving 13 bases not matched to a gene. The CDR3 nucleotides are TGTGCCAGCAGGATCGGGACAGGGCGAATTCTCGATACGCAGTATTTT. As protein: CASRIGTGRILDTQYF.

This chain connects TRBV7-2 to TRBJ1-6; 9 bases agree with TRBD1. There are 14 residues in the CDR3. CDR1 is SGHTA, CDR2 FQGNSA, per germline. The V and J ends lost 7 bases and 8 bases, in that order; junction bases with no gene match: 6. DNA of the CDR3: TGTGCCAGCACCCCGGGACAGGGTTATTCACCCCTCCACTTT. Translating it yields CASTPGQGYSPLHF. The full variable domain, completed using reference TRBV7-2 and TRBJ1-6, is GAGVSQSPSNKVTEKGKDVELRCDPISGHTALYWYRQSLGQGLEFLIYFQGNSAPDKSGLPSDRFSAERTGGSVSTLTIQRTQQEDSAVYLCASTPGQGYSPLHFGNGTRLTVT.

This clonotype was counted only a few times. The chain joins TRBV7-2 to TRBJ2-3; D unclear. Germline V gene lookup returns CDR1 SGHTA and CDR2 FQGNSA. V was cut by 5 bases and J by 5 bases, with 11 bases left in between. The CDR3 covers 13 residues. CDR3 sequence (DNA): TGTGCCAGCAGCACCGGGCTAGGAGATACGCAGTATTTT. Encoded protein: CASSTGLGDTQYF.

This clonotype was found a few times. This chain links TRBV20-1 with TRBJ2-7, with D hard to call. Germline assignment: CDR1 DFQATT and CDR2 SNEGSKA (reference sequence). V lost 0 bases to trimming and J lost 0 bases, with 9 bases between them. The CDR3 extends over 14 amino acids. CDR3 nucleotides: TGCAGTGCTAGAGATGATGTGAGCTCCTACGAGCAGTACGTC. This codes for CSARDDVSSYEQYV.

In regard to this clonotype: One junction end does not reproduce the germline sequence, and a read error may be involved. V gene TRBV7-3 combines with J gene TRBJ2-1; maybe TRBD2 (7 bases). Germline assignment: CDR1 SGHTA and CDR2 FQGTGA. The CDR3 contains 16 residues. The CDR3 nucleotides read TGTGCCAGCAGCAAGCTCGGGGGGCCAGTTTACAATGATCAGTTCTTC. Protein sequence: CASSKLGGPVYNDQFF.

This clonotype was observed a few times. The genes are TRBV5-1 and TRBJ1-1, with a weak D call TRBD1 (6 bases). The CDR3 covers 14 residues. CDR1 is SGHRS and CDR2 is YFSETQ in the germline V gene. The V end lost 4 bases, the J end lost 5 bases, and 15 bases lay between the germline ends. CDR3 sequence reads: CASSVQGIGTEAFF. CDR3 in DNA: TGCGCCAGCAGCGTCCAGGGGATAGGGACTGAAGCTTTCTTT.

This clonotype was observed a few times. The V call is TRBV18, the J call TRBJ2-1; D tentatively reads TRBD1 or TRBD2 (5 bases each). CDR1 and CDR2 from the germline V gene are KGHSH and LQKENI. The CDR3 is 13 amino acids. Trimming took off 0 bases at V and 9 bases at J, with 9 bases between the two ends. CDR3 nucleotides: TGTGCCAGCTCACCACCAACGGGGCGTGAGCAGTTCTTC. This gives the protein CASSPPTGREQFF.

The V and J genes are TRBV24-1 and TRBJ1-1; D gene unclear. Looked up from germline, CDR1 is KGHDR and CDR2 is SFDVKD. The length of the CDR3 is 15 residues. Trimming pared 3 bases from V and 1 base from J, leaving 11 bases between. The CDR3 loop is CATSDTRSGNTEAFF. CDR3 sequence (DNA): TGTGCCACCAGTGATACCAGGAGCGGGAACACTGAAGCTTTCTTT.

The rearrangement links TRBV7-6 to TRBJ1-3; D is uncertain. Germline loops: CDR1 SGHVS, CDR2 FNYEAQ. The CDR3 sequence is 13 residues long. Trimming shortened V by 5 bases and J by 4 bases, and 9 bases separated the two germline ends. The CDR3 here is CASSGTAGNTIYF. In nucleotides, the CDR3 is TGTGCCAGCAGCGGAACGGCAGGAAACACCATATATTTT. Complete variable domain (other parts from reference TRBV7-6 and TRBJ1-3): GAGVSQSPRYKVTKRGQDVALRCDPISGHVSLYWYRQALGQGPEFLTYFNYEAQQDKSGLPNDRFSAERPEGSISTLTIQRTEQRDSAMYRCASSGTAGNTIYFGEGSWLTVV.

V and J are TRBV7-3 and TRBJ1-1; D possibly corresponds to TRBD1 (5 bases). The CDR3 is 15 residues long. Germline-derived CDR1 and CDR2 are SGHTA and FQGTGA. With 3 bases removed from V and 0 bases from J, the gap between germline ends came to 11 bases. CDR3 region: CASSFGGGMNTEAFF. In DNA, the CDR3 is TGTGCCAGCAGCTTCGGGGGTGGTATGAACACTGAAGCTTTCTTT.

This clonotype was detected only a few times. V gene TRBV18 combines with J gene TRBJ2-4; D is uncertain. The V gene's germline CDR1 is KGHSH and CDR2 LQKENI. The CDR3 runs to 12 residues. V lost 0 bases, J lost 10 bases, and 7 bases lay in between. The CDR3 DNA is TGTGCCAGCTCACCACCGGACGGAATTCAGTACTTC. This gives the protein CASSPPDGIQYF.

This clonotype turned up a few times. The junction shows a germline mismatch at one end, possibly a read error. The gene calls are TRBV5-1 and TRBJ2-2; D gene unclear. The CDR3 has 16 residues. Germline V gene data show CDR1 as SGHRS and CDR2 as YFSETQ. CDR3 DNA sequence: TGCGCCAGCAGCTTGGGACCGAGCGCGAAGACCGGGGAGCTGTTTTTT. Protein sequence: CASSLGPSAKTGELFF.

This clonotype has a handful of counts. The J gene is TRBJ1-2, the V gene TRBV9; TRBD1 is a possible D gene (5 bases). Per germline, CDR1 SGDLS and CDR2 YYNGEE. The V and J ends lost 0 bases and 8 bases respectively, with 20 bases between them. The CDR3 spans 16 residues. The CDR3 DNA reads TGTGCCAGCAGCGTAGAGGCAGGGTCGAGGTCGGGCGGCTACACCTTC. Encoded protein: CASSVEAGSRSGGYTF.